Listed here are 10 T cell receptor beta chains from one sample, sequenced in a study of CD8+CD57+ T cells in acquired aplastic anemia. Patients selected for sequencing had displayed CD8+CD57+ cell expansion by flow cytometry. The template for TCR beta VDJ and CDR3 sequence profiling was genomic DNA. TCRdb independently ran MiXCR on the reads; one entry per CDR3 protein. The table has about 240,000 distinct CDR3 sequences, approximately 45% seen once. The material sequenced was sorted CD4+, CD8+, or CD8+CD57+ T cells (not recorded which) from PBMCs. Receptors were obtained from a human donor with aplastic anemia.

This clonotype occurred a few times. The chain is built from TRBV2 and TRBJ2-5; 7 nucleotides align to TRBD1. Germline values: CDR1 SNHLY, CDR2 FYNNEI. Losses at the gene ends were 10 bases for V and 5 bases for J; bases not matched to a gene: 19. This CDR3 contains 16 residues. CDR3 DNA: TGTGCCAACCGGGACAGTCGGGATTATAAAGGGGAGACCCAGTACTTC. Protein product: CANRDSRDYKGETQYF.

At least ten counts were recorded for this clonotype. This chain joins TRBV7-8 and TRBJ2-1; 7 bases align to TRBD1. The germline V gene encodes CDR1 SGHVS and CDR2 FQNEAQ. Trimming cost V 5 bases and J 0 bases; bases outside gene matches: 10. This CDR3 is 17 amino acids long. The CDR3 protein is CASSKTGALSSYNEQFF. The CDR3 DNA follows: TGTGCCAGCAGCAAAACAGGGGCTCTAAGCTCCTACAATGAGCAGTTCTTC.

The chain is built from TRBV12-3 or TRBV12-4 and TRBJ2-3, with D hard to call. There are 12 residues in the CDR3. V lost 6 bases and J 2 bases, leaving 6 bases between the germline ends. The CDR3 protein is CASSRLTDTQYF. CDR3 DNA: TGTGCCAGCAGCAGACTCACAGATACGCAGTATTTT.

This clonotype was recorded at least ten times. V gene TRBV7-9 combines with J gene TRBJ2-7, with D tentatively TRBD1 or TRBD2 (5 bases each). With 4 bases removed from V and 6 bases from J, the gap between germline ends came to 28 bases. The germline CDR1 and CDR2 sequences are SEHNR and FQNEAQ (reference sequence). This CDR3 is 18 amino acids long. CDR3 sequence: CASSWGRGTAKLEPEQYF. The CDR3 DNA is TGTGCCAGCAGCTGGGGCCGAGGGACGGCCAAACTGGAGCCCGAGCAGTACTTC.

This clonotype occurred once. Germline and junction disagree at one end, which may indicate a read error. The chain combines TRBV5-5 with TRBJ1-1; no clear D gene. CDR1 is SGHKS, CDR2 YYEKEE, per germline (reference sequence). There are 15 residues in the CDR3. This CDR3 reads CASSLVPVPSTEAFF. The CDR3, as DNA: TGCGCCAGCAGCTTGGTACCGGTCCCTAGCACTGAAGCTTTCTTT. Full variable domain (missing parts from reference TRBV5-5 and TRBJ1-1): DAGVTQSPTHLIKTRGQQVTLRCSPISGHKSVSWYQQVLGQGPQFIFQYYEKEERGRGNFPDRFSARQFPNYSSELNVNALLLGDSALYLCASSLVPVPSTEAFFGQGTRLTVV.

The rearrangement links TRBV24-1 to TRBJ1-4; 10 positions agree with TRBD1. The CDR3 has 16 amino acids. Looked up from germline, CDR1 is KGHDR and CDR2 is SFDVKD. V gave up 4 bases and J gave up 5 bases; unmatched junction bases: 6. Here the CDR3 DNA reads TGTGCCACCAGTGAAGGGACAGGGGAAACCAATGAAAAACTGTTTTTT. Its protein product is CATSEGTGETNEKLFF.

This clonotype came up a few times. A much more abundant neighbour one base away suggests this may be a read error. V usage is TRBV7-9 and J usage is TRBJ2-1; 9 bases map to TRBD2. Trimming took 1 base from V and 1 from J; bases not matched to a gene: 11. There are 19 residues in the CDR3. Per germline, CDR1 SEHNR and CDR2 FQNEAQ (reference sequence). CDR3 nucleotide sequence: TGTGCCAGCAGCTTAGGTGTAGTCAGCGGGAGGTCGTCCTACAATGAGCAGTTCTTC. It translates to CASSLGVVSGRSSYNEQFF. Filled out from reference TRBV7-9 and TRBJ2-1, the complete variable domain reads DTGVSQNPRHKITKRGQNVTFRCDPISEHNRLYWYRQTLGQGPEFLTYFQNEAQLEKSRLLSDRFSAERPKGSFSTLEIQRTEQGDSAMYLCASSLGVVSGRSSYNEQFFGPGTRLTVL.

The rearrangement links TRBV27 to TRBJ1-1; no firm D call. Germline CDR1 reads MNHEY; CDR2 reads SMNVEV (reference sequence). The CDR3 runs 13 residues. The V end was cut by 2 bases, the J end by 2 bases, with 6 bases between. The CDR3 sequence is CASSLADNTEAFF. In nucleotides, the CDR3 is TGTGCCAGCAGTTTAGCGGACAACACTGAAGCTTTCTTT.

The genes are TRBV20-1 and TRBJ1-6, with 12 bases aligning to TRBD1. The germline gives CDR1 DFQATT, CDR2 SNEGSKA (reference sequence). The CDR3 sequence is 17 residues long. V shed 1 base, J shed 10 bases, and the junction held 11 bases outside the gene matches. The CDR3 DNA is TGCAGTGCTAGAGTTCAGGCGGGACAGGGGGCCAAATCACCCCTCCACTTT. Translation: CSARVQAGQGAKSPLHF.

This clonotype was seen more than once but under ten times. The chain carries TRBV4-1 and TRBJ2-7; 7 bases agree with TRBD1. This CDR3 comprises 15 residues. V lost 1 base to trimming and J lost 0 bases; unmatched junction nucleotides: 3. Germline values: CDR1 MGHRA, CDR2 YSYEKL. CDR3 sequence reads: CASSQAWTGSYEQYF. The CDR3 DNA is TGCGCCAGCAGCCAAGCTTGGACAGGCTCCTACGAGCAGTACTTC.